This T cell receptor (beta chain) stems from a study of blood T cell repertoires in COVID-19 (dated by TCRdb to about 2020). Study-wide context: Samples covering the acute and convalescent phases of COVID-19 were provided by collaborators in the United States, Italy and Spain. Deeply sampled blood TCRbeta repertoires from subjects exposed to, actively infected with, or recovered from COVID-19 were included in the dataset. Where available, HLA class I and class II types were taken from metadata supplied by the sample provider and were not determined by assay-based typing. The material from the prospective study consisted of cDNA or gDNA derived from T cells, B-cell-depleted T cells, or PBMCs. A de-identified subject ID, COVID-19 status, age in years and sex were almost always included in the sample metadata. The samples were drawn from the first 160 participants of the ongoing ImmuneRACE study and from 1,200 or so subjects provided by 6 global collaborators. The repertoires were released in a freely available public database intended as a resource for research on the immune response to SARS-CoV-2.

Broader findings and caveats from the paper: The quantity of clinical and demographic metadata differed by source and by participant and was supplied without curation.

V loses 4 bases of germline sequence and J loses 1 base, and the interval between the two ends is 9 bases. The CDR3 spans 14 residues, from the cysteine through the phenylalanine. The only DNA kept is the CDR3, 42 bases in frame from the first base. CDR1 is given as SGHRS and CDR2 as YFSETQ, both from the germline V gene. Comment on this clone: Its antigen target is currently unknown. Base-call qualities are not available, and no considerably larger clone is one nucleotide away.

In the prospective study, participants were 18 to 89 years old, resided in fewer than 25 geographic areas of the United States, and were enrolled through a virtual design. In the prospective study, participants were assigned to cohorts based on the clinical history participants reported in a screening survey and a study questionnaire. Recovered participants in ImmuneRACE Cohort 3 were defined as having two consecutive negative NP/OP PCR tests, clearance from a healthcare professional, or resolution of symptoms. In the prospective study, mobile phlebotomists collected whole blood, serum and a nasopharyngeal or oropharyngeal swab from each participant. Prospective study participants could optionally give additional blood draws and questionnaires over a roughly 2-month period. Before DNA extraction, blood samples from the prospective study were shipped at room temperature or frozen. The immunoSEQ Assay, a bias-controlled multiplex PCR, was used to amplify TCRbeta CDR3 regions from genomic DNA. The study's own analysis went as follows. Within the assay, amplification of reference gene primers was used to estimate how many nucleated cells each sample contained. Sequence reads were collapsed and filtered to measure the absolute abundance of every unique TCRbeta CDR3 rearrangement. For each sample, productive Simpson clonality was calculated as the square root of Simpson's diversity index across productive rearrangements. Here the immuneACCESS table is served through TCRdb, limited to in-frame sequences with V and J called. Missing clones are a known gap in these copies; in checked studies unresolved V genes cover under half, and the rest lacks a known reason. That table is the source of V, J and clone size, and D and trimming were worked out from the DNA. This sample comprises over 400,000 clones, about 85% of them detected only once. The ten largest clones add up to around 8% of the sample.

This sequence was found in an older woman who had recovered from COVID-19. The sequence links TRBV5-1 to TRBJ1-5; TRBD1 might be the D gene, on 6 matching bases. Sequencing was performed on PBMCs or T cells enriched from blood (not recorded which). The DNA sequence reads TGCGCCAGCAGCCCCCAGGGGAGCAATCAGCCCCAGCATTTT. It translates to CASSPQGSNQPQHF.